This T cell receptor beta chain was recorded in a study of control samples from healthy donors and cancer patients. V lost 3 bases and J lost 4; bases outside the gene matches: 15. This CDR3 is 18 amino acids long. The germline CDR1 and CDR2 sequences are MDHEN and SYDVKM. The data were produced by immunoSEQ multiplex PCR, yet TCRdb's version contains in-frame clones alone and is incomplete. The sample has 150,000 to 200,000 clones; 96% are singletons. This TCR came from a woman aged 25 to 39 in good health. The sequencing sample was made of blood. This chain joins TRBV28 and TRBJ2-3; 8 nucleotides agree with TRBD2. The DNA of the CDR3 is TGTGCCAGCAGTTTTGGCGGGACTAGTTTTCAAATCGCAGATACGCAGTATTTT. This codes for CASSFGGTSFQIADTQYF.